This T cell receptor beta chain was identified in a study of blood T cells in healthy people across ages. Study results and caveats: The long-lived group displayed more naive CD4+ cells, plus higher diversity, than the aged donors did. Roughly linear declines in TCR beta diversity per million T cells occurred with age. As naive T cell percentage varied, TCR beta diversity correlated strongly with it.

This clonotype was counted a few times. Its antigen is unknown. Combining a sample-barcoded 5' primer with a J-beta primer mix, a second PCR ran for 7 to 11 cycles. TCRdb re-analysed the 5' RACE reads in MiXCR, keeping a single row per CDR3 protein. The repertoire holds 730,000 or so distinct CDR3 sequences, with roughly 41% as singletons. The germline gives CDR1 SGHRS, CDR2 YFSETQ. With 0 bases removed from V and 2 bases from J, the gap between germline ends came to 12 bases. This CDR3 comprises 15 residues. The origin of this receptor is an older man in good health. Sequencing was performed on blood. This chain joins TRBV5-1 and TRBJ2-7, with D possibly being TRBD1 (6 bases). The CDR3 bases are TGCGCCAGCAGCTTGGCAGCGCAGGGGACCTACGAGCAGTACTTC. This encodes CASSLAAQGTYEQYF. Drawing the rest from reference TRBV5-1 and TRBJ2-7, the complete variable domain is KAGVTQTPRYLIKTRGQQVTLSCSPISGHRSVSWYQQTPGQGLQFLFEYFSETQRNKGNFPGRFSGRQFSNSRSEMNVSTLELGDSALYLCASSLAAQGTYEQYFGPGTRLTVT.